This entry lists 30 T cell receptor beta chains sequenced from one sample in a study of cytomegalovirus exposure and HLA in healthy donors. The PCR was carried out with 60 Vbeta primers and 13 Jbeta primers. This table comes from immunoSEQ multiplex PCR, and its TCRdb copy is limited to in-frame clones, with some not included. The table records tens of thousands of clones, roughly 76% of them present only once. The sequenced material came from PBMCs. The source is a middle-aged woman in good health and CMV-seronegative.

The chain is built from TRBV29-1 and TRBJ2-3, with 7 bases lining up with TRBD2. The CDR3 runs to 14 residues. Germline V CDR1 and CDR2: SQVTM, ANQGSEA. V was clipped by 6 bases and J by 0 bases; unmatched bases: 6. The DNA of the CDR3 is TGCAGCGTGGCTCCTAGCGGTAGCACAGATACGCAGTATTTT. It specifies CSVAPSGSTDTQYF.

CDR3 region: CASSGPGRAGWPEAFF. The CDR3 nucleotides read TGTGCCAGCAGTGGCCCGGGCCGAGCAGGGTGGCCTGAAGCTTTCTTT. The genes are TRBV2 and TRBJ1-1, with D maybe TRBD1 (5 bases). There are 16 residues in the CDR3. Trimming pared 4 bases from V and 6 bases from J, leaving 21 bases between. Per the germline V gene, CDR1 is SNHLY and CDR2 is FYNNEI.

This rearrangement joins TRBV9 to TRBJ1-4; perhaps TRBD1 as D (6 bases). Germline assignment: CDR1 SGDLS and CDR2 YYNGEE. The CDR3 contains 15 residues. V shed 4 bases and J shed 8 bases, with 18 bases lying between them. DNA of the CDR3: TGTGCCAGCAGCAGACGGACAGACCTTGAGGAAAAACTGTTTTTT. As protein: CASSRRTDLEEKLFF.

The chain is built from TRBV30 and TRBJ1-5; 7 nucleotides align to TRBD1. After removal of 3 bases from V and 2 bases from J, the junction contained 1 base not matched to a gene. CDR3 length: 13 amino acids. In germline, CDR1 is GTSNPN, CDR2 SVGIG (reference sequence). The CDR3 coding sequence is TGTGCCTGGAGCACAGGGGGCAATCAGCCCCAGCATTTT. Its translation is CAWSTGGNQPQHF.

This clone has only a few counts. The genes are TRBV9 and TRBJ2-1; a possible D gene is TRBD2 (6 bases). CDR3 size: 15 residues. V dropped 0 bases and J dropped 3 bases, with 10 bases sitting between them. Germline CDR1 reads SGDLS; CDR2 reads YYNGEE. In DNA form, the CDR3 reads TGTGCCAGCAGCGTAGAACTAGCTAACTACAATGAGCAGTTCTTC. It encodes CASSVELANYNEQFF.

V and J are TRBV2 and TRBJ1-1; a weak D match, TRBD1 (5 bases). The CDR3 consists of 14 residues. The germline V gene encodes CDR1 SNHLY and CDR2 FYNNEI. V lost 1 base to trimming and J lost 4 bases, with 10 bases between them. CDR3 amino acids: CASSEGDWGTEAFF. CDR3 in DNA: TGTGCCAGCAGTGAAGGGGACTGGGGCACTGAAGCTTTCTTT.

The gene calls are TRBV2 and TRBJ2-1, with 10 bases matching TRBD2. CDR1 and CDR2 from the germline V gene are SNHLY and FYNNEI. The CDR3 has 14 amino acids. With 6 bases clipped from V and 6 bases from J, the junction kept 5 bases outside the gene matches. The CDR3 loop is CASSPIAGGNEQFF. In DNA, the CDR3 is TGTGCCAGCAGCCCGATAGCGGGAGGCAATGAGCAGTTCTTC.

This chain joins TRBV19 and TRBJ1-5, with D hard to call. Germline loops: CDR1 LNHDA, CDR2 SQIVND (reference sequence). V was cut by 10 bases and J by 7 bases, with 14 bases left in between. The CDR3 is 12 residues long. Written as DNA, the CDR3 is TGTGCCACTGGCGGGGTATGGCAGCCCCAGCATTTT. It encodes CATGGVWQPQHF.

J is TRBJ2-5 and V is TRBV28, with a weak D call TRBD1 (5 bases). Trimming stripped 5 bases from V and 5 bases from J, with 21 bases between. Per the germline V gene, CDR1 is MDHEN and CDR2 is SYDVKM. This CDR3 has 16 residues. The CDR3 nucleotides read TGTGCCAGCAGTCCCCTGAAGGGGTTAAAGAGGGAGACCCAGTACTTC. This encodes CASSPLKGLKRETQYF.

The chain combines TRBV9 with TRBJ2-1, with D tentatively TRBD2 (5 bases). The CDR3 is 17 amino acids. Germline values: CDR1 SGDLS, CDR2 YYNGEE. V was cut by 0 bases and J by 4 bases, with 17 bases left in between. The CDR3 region is CASSVEDYRNFYNEQFF. CDR3 DNA sequence: TGTGCCAGCAGCGTAGAAGACTACCGGAATTTTTACAATGAGCAGTTCTTC.

The chain uses TRBV5-1 and TRBJ2-7; D call uncertain. This CDR3 spans 13 amino acids. V lost 0 bases and J 2 bases, leaving 6 bases between the germline ends. The germline V gene has CDR1 SGHRS and CDR2 YFSETQ. The CDR3 nucleotides are TGCGCCAGCAGCTTGGTTACTACCTACGAGCAGTACTTC. Protein: CASSLVTTYEQYF.

The chain joins TRBV6-1 to TRBJ2-2, with D possibly TRBD2 on 5 matching bases. Trimming stripped 5 bases from V and 0 bases from J, with 10 bases between. Germline-derived CDR1 and CDR2 are MNHNS and SASEGT. This CDR3 is built from 15 residues. The CDR3 nucleotides read TGTGCCAGCAGTTTCGGACTGCCGAACACCGGGGAGCTGTTTTTT. Its translation: CASSFGLPNTGELFF.

The V gene is TRBV7-2, the J gene TRBJ2-7; TRBD2 matches at 7 bases. Germline CDR1 reads SGHTA; CDR2 reads FQGNSA. With V trimmed by 3 bases and J by 7 bases, 15 bases remained unmatched. CDR3 size: 16 residues. The CDR3 region has the DNA TGTGCCAGCAGCTTTAGCTCGGTCCCACTAGCGACGGAGCAGTACTTC. Amino acids: CASSFSSVPLATEQYF.

With respect to this clone: At one end, the junction sequence differs from germline, possibly due to a read error. This chain links TRBV6-1 with TRBJ2-7; TRBD1 matches 9 bases. The CDR3 is 14 amino acids. Germline CDR1 reads MNHNS; CDR2 reads SASEGT. In DNA, the CDR3 is TGTGCCAGCAGTGCCATCCGGGACAGGGAACCCCGGGGCTTC. Its translation is CASSAIRDREPRGF.

The CDR3 nucleotides are TGTGCCAGCAGCCCCCAGGGTACGCAGTATTTT. Protein: CASSPQGTQYF. The rearrangement joins TRBV11-2 to TRBJ2-3, with D perhaps matching TRBD1 (5 bases). V lost 5 bases, J lost 8 bases, and 8 bases lay in between. The CDR3 length is 11 residues. Germline V gene sequence: CDR1 SGHAT, CDR2 FQNNGV.

This chain joins TRBV5-1 and TRBJ1-2; 7 bases are a match to TRBD1. This CDR3 has 14 residues. Germline V gene sequence: CDR1 SGHRS, CDR2 YFSETQ. After removal of 3 bases from V and 7 bases from J, the junction contained 9 bases not matched to a gene. Here the CDR3 reads CASSSEGQRGGYTF. The CDR3 DNA reads as TGCGCCAGCAGCTCGGAGGGACAGAGGGGTGGCTACACCTTC.

The chain is built from TRBV10-1 and TRBJ1-1, with 8 bases lining up with TRBD1. This CDR3 is 13 amino acids long. Trimming at V came to 6 bases and at J to 8 bases, leaving 8 bases not matched to a gene. Looked up from germline, CDR1 is WNHNN and CDR2 is SYGVQD (reference sequence). The CDR3 reads CASRPTGGQEAFF. Written as DNA, the CDR3 is TGCGCCAGCAGACCCACAGGGGGACAGGAAGCTTTCTTT.

This clone was seen a single time. The J gene is TRBJ2-5, the V gene TRBV6-6, with 9 bases matching TRBD2. In germline, CDR1 is MNHNY, CDR2 SVGAGI (reference sequence). J gave up 1 base and V 2 bases, and 5 bases lay outside the gene matches. The CDR3 length is 16 residues. In DNA form, the CDR3 reads TGTGCCAGCAGTTACGGCCCAGCGGGGGGCCAAGAGACCCAGTACTTC. Translating it yields CASSYGPAGGQETQYF.

Only a few counts were recorded for this clone. The chain carries TRBV28 and TRBJ2-5; TRBD1 aligns across 9 bases. The DNA end is a closer match to TRBJ2-7, so the J assignment may be wrong. The CDR3 totals 13 residues. Germline loops: CDR1 MDHEN, CDR2 SYDVKM. CDR3 loop: CASGTGWVYEQYF. The CDR3 region has the DNA TGTGCCAGCGGGACAGGGTGGGTCTACGAGCAGTACTTC.

V usage is TRBV11-2 and J usage is TRBJ1-3; 8 nucleotides agree with TRBD1. Germline V lookup: CDR1 SGHAT, CDR2 FQNNGV. This CDR3 is 16 amino acids long. With V trimmed by 1 base and J by 3 bases, 5 bases remained unmatched. The CDR3 sequence: CASSLGAGTGGNTIYF. CDR3 DNA: TGTGCCAGCAGCTTAGGAGCCGGGACAGGTGGAAACACCATATATTTT. The full variable domain, completed using reference TRBV11-2 and TRBJ1-3, is EAGVAQSPRYKIIEKRQSVAFWCNPISGHATLYWYQQILGQGPKLLIQFQNNGVVDDSQLPKDRFSAERLKGVDSTLKIQPAKLEDSAVYLCASSLGAGTGGNTIYFGEGSWLTVV.

The CDR3 DNA reads TGTGCCAGCAGCAACAGGGGGCGAGCTTTCTTT. Amino acids: CASSNRGRAFF. This chain joins TRBV6-5 and TRBJ1-1; 9 bases match TRBD1. CDR3 size: 11 residues. Trimming took 6 bases from V and 10 from J; bases not matched to a gene: 3. Germline V gene data show CDR1 as MNHEY and CDR2 as SVGAGI.

A few counts support this clone. This chain uses TRBV6-1 with TRBJ1-4; D not certain. The germline V gene encodes CDR1 MNHNS and CDR2 SASEGT. V shed 4 bases and J shed 8 bases, with 14 bases lying between them. This CDR3 is 14 amino acids long. This chain's CDR3 is CASSAEADREKLFF. For the CDR3, the DNA is TGTGCCAGCAGTGCCGAGGCCGACCGGGAAAAACTGTTTTTT.

In nucleotides, the CDR3 is TGTGCCAGCAGTGAATCGAGCGGGAGGGCCTGGAATGAGCAGTTCTTC. Its protein product is CASSESSGRAWNEQFF. This chain uses TRBV27 with TRBJ2-1; 10 bases line up with TRBD2. V was pared by 5 bases and J by 7 bases, with 11 bases of the junction left unmatched. The CDR3 runs 16 residues. Germline values: CDR1 MNHEY, CDR2 SMNVEV (reference sequence).

The rearrangement links TRBV7-2 to TRBJ2-2; TRBD1 matches 9 bases. The CDR3 spans 16 residues. Unmatched junction bases numbered 9, after V lost 5 bases and J lost 5 bases. Germline V lookup: CDR1 SGHTA, CDR2 FQGNSA. CDR3 amino acids: CASSITGGKRTGELFF. In nucleotides, the CDR3 is TGTGCCAGCAGCATAACAGGGGGCAAAAGGACCGGGGAGCTGTTTTTT.

This clone was picked up a small number of times. This chain joins TRBV5-4 and TRBJ2-3, with 11 bases that match TRBD1. Germline loops: CDR1 SGHNT, CDR2 YYREEE (reference sequence). This CDR3 spans 16 amino acids. Trimming at V came to 6 bases and at J to 4 bases, leaving 10 bases not matched to a gene. In nucleotides, the CDR3 is TGTGCCAGCAAGTTCTCCGGGACAGGGGGACCAGATACGCAGTATTTT. It yields the protein CASKFSGTGGPDTQYF.

V is TRBV5-4 and J is TRBJ1-2; D is unclear. Germline CDR1 SGHNT, CDR2 YYREEE (reference sequence). V was shortened by 1 base and J by 11 bases, with 18 bases between the two germline ends. This CDR3 spans 14 amino acids. Written as DNA, the CDR3 is TGTGCCAGCAGCTTGAAGGCACAGCTGGGTGGGTACACCTTC. Residues: CASSLKAQLGGYTF.

This sequence joins TRBV27 and TRBJ2-7; 9 nucleotides agree with TRBD1. In germline, CDR1 is MNHEY, CDR2 SMNVEV (reference sequence). The CDR3 covers 14 residues. After removal of 6 bases from V and 9 bases from J, the junction contained 12 bases not matched to a gene. In nucleotides, the CDR3 is TGTGCCAGCAGGGCCGGGACAGGGTTTTCGGCGCAGTACTTC. Translating it yields CASRAGTGFSAQYF.

Only one count was recorded for this clone. The chain combines TRBV6-5 with TRBJ2-7; D may be TRBD2 (6 bases). The V gene lost 5 bases and the J gene lost 8 bases, with 19 bases spanning the gap. CDR1 and CDR2 (germline): MNHEY, SVGAGI. The length of the CDR3 is 14 residues. The CDR3 sequence: CASSPPYLAGKQYF. As DNA, the CDR3 is TGTGCCAGCAGTCCCCCTTATTTGGCGGGGAAGCAGTACTTC.

This clone was detected a few times. The rearrangement links TRBV9 to TRBJ2-1, with 7 bases aligning to TRBD2. CDR1 is SGDLS, CDR2 YYNGEE, per germline. With V trimmed by 2 bases and J by 5 bases, 7 bases remained unmatched. The CDR3 is made up of 15 amino acids. DNA of the CDR3: TGTGCCAGCAGCGTGTTTGCGGGGGTTGACAATGAGCAGTTCTTC. It is translated as CASSVFAGVDNEQFF.

The J gene is TRBJ2-5, the V gene TRBV18; no clear D. V was clipped by 0 bases and J by 5 bases, with 7 bases between them. CDR1 and CDR2 from the germline V gene are KGHSH and LQKENI. The CDR3 runs to 13 residues. The CDR3 nucleotides are TGTGCCAGCTCACCACCCCGGTTTGAGACCCAGTACTTC. This gives the protein CASSPPRFETQYF.